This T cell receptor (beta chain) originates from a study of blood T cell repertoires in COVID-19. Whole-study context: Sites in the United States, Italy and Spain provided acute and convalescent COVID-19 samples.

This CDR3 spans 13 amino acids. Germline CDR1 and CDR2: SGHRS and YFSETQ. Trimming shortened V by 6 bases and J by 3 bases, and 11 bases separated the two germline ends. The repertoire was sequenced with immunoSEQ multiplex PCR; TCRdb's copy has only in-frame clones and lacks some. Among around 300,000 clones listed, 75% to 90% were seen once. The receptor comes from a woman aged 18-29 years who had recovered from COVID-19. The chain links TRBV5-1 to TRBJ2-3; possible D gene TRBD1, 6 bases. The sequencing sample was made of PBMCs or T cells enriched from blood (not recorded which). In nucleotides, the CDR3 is TGCGCCAGCAACCTACAGGGAACAGATACGCAGTATTTT. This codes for CASNLQGTDTQYF.